Reported below is one T cell receptor beta chain. This record belongs to a study of shared clonotypes between healthy human individuals. The method was immunoSEQ multiplex PCR; TCRdb's version includes in-frame clones alone and lacks a portion of them. Of approximately 1.5 million clones in the sample, 98% were seen once. Per germline, CDR1 MDHEN and CDR2 SYDVKM. CDR3 length: 15 residues. Losses at the gene ends were 2 bases for V and 4 bases for J; bases not matched to a gene: 6. This rearrangement joins TRBV28 to TRBJ1-2; 8 nucleotides line up with TRBD1. The sample consisted of naive CD4+ T cells sorted from blood. The subset here: CD45RA+ positively selected. The TCR comes from a man younger than 40 in good health. This CDR3 reads CASSLVQGASYGYTF. CDR3 sequence (DNA): TGTGCCAGCAGTTTAGTCCAGGGGGCCTCCTATGGCTACACCTTC.